This TCR beta chain was sequenced for a study of Ad26.COV2.S vaccination and SARS-CoV-2 variants (dated by TCRdb to the early 2020s). For context, the study as a whole: Vaccine-arm donors were drawn from COV1001, a multicentre, randomized, double-blind, placebo-controlled phase I-IIa trial of Ad26.COV2.S in healthy adults. Ad26.COV2.S was given intramuscularly at 5x10^10 or 1x10^11 viral particles, as a single shot or as two shots 56 days apart. TCRbeta repertoire sequencing served as the tool for gauging how specific and how broad the SARS-CoV-2-reactive T cell receptors were following Ad26.COV2.S vaccination. A total of about 30 samples were included in the TCR-sequenced set, comprising around 20 Ad26.COV2.S vaccine recipients, 5 placebo recipients and 8 SARS-CoV-2 convalescent individuals. Participants in the trial were split at random into five groups of five each, receiving low-dose or high-dose Ad26.COV2.S once or twice, or else placebo on both occasions. Investigators remained blinded to trial group allocation during experiments and outcome assessment.

What the study reported, not specific to this receptor: Spike-specific TCR breadth was higher in Ad26.COV2.S recipients than in placebo recipients (P = 0.0014). The authors noted that the TCR breadth and depth analyses may have underestimated total T cell responses. After vaccination, spike-specific CD8+ and CD4+ T cell responses were reported to show substantial breadth. Vaccine and placebo recipients had comparable non-spike TCR breadth, which fits with the vaccine containing only spike. The study was not powered to compare responses between vaccine doses or regimens.

Including the terminal cysteine and phenylalanine, the CDR3 comprises 17 residues. Only the CDR3 DNA stays, 51 bases, in frame from base 1. From V the trimming removes 5 bases and from J it removes 5 bases, while the gene matches leave 17 bases of the junction unaccounted for. Taken from the germline V gene, the CDR1 and CDR2 loops are SGHTA and FQGNSA. This clone was recorded only once. Its antigen remains unidentified. Base-call qualities are not available, and no considerably larger clone is one nucleotide away. The immunoSEQ Assay was used to sequence TCRbeta CDR3 regions. After extraction, genomic DNA underwent amplification by bias-controlled multiplex PCR, followed by high-throughput sequencing. The published analysis was carried out like this. To quantify the absolute abundance of every unique TCRbeta CDR3 region, sequences were collapsed and filtered. T cell fraction was estimated by normalizing TCRbeta template counts to usable DNA, which was measured by amplifying reference genes present in all nucleated cells. Repertoire TCRs were annotated as SARS-CoV-2-specific by exact matching of V gene, CDR3 amino acid sequence and J gene to a known reactive TCR set. MIRA supplied the reference SARS-CoV-2 TCR set, which was filtered for enrichment in COVID-19-positive ImmuneCODE repertoires so that public or cross-reactive TCRs were removed. Using the MIRA antigens, annotated TCRs were further analysed by specific ORF or by position within an ORF. Breadth was defined as annotated unique rearrangements over total unique productive rearrangements; depth was the summed frequency of those rearrangements. Two-sided Wilcoxon rank-sum tests were used to compare TCR breadth between groups. The table was pulled from immuneACCESS by TCRdb, which kept in-frame rearrangements only. Such tables lose some clones; where checked, under half of the loss comes from unresolved V genes, and the rest has no known cause. The DNA was the basis for D and trimming; V, J and clone size are from that table. In all, the sample holds hundreds of thousands of clones, and more than 70% of those were seen once. Clones ranked in the top ten supply approximately 1.5% of the sample.

The sample's treatment or condition label, in plain terms: over 15 received Ad26.COV2.S at low or high dose, single or two shots; about five received placebo; per-sample allocation not given. Repertoires of vaccine and placebo recipients were sequenced from samples collected on day 63 after the first injection. Cohort 1b enrolled about 25 adults aged 18-55 years at a single site in Boston, USA, between 29 July and 7 August 2020. Ad26.COV2.S was a replication-incompetent adenovirus type 26 vector that expressed a prefusion-stabilized SARS-CoV-2 spike protein derived from the original Wuhan strain. The chain is assembled from TRBV7-2 and TRBJ2-5, with 7 bases aligning to TRBD2. Sequenced material: peripheral blood, taken in a trial of Ad26.COV2.S vaccine versus placebo. The TCR sequence derives from a person aged 18-60 years who received the Ad26.COV2.S COVID-19 vaccine or a placebo. Read as DNA, the sequence is TGTGCCAGCAGCACAGCCGGGACTCGAGCCGGGGGGGAGACCCAGTACTTC. It translates as CASSTAGTRAGGETQYF.